The clone carrying this TCR beta chain was observed a few times. The data were obtained in a study of shared T cell receptors in the human thymus. There are 15 residues in the CDR3. The V gene lost 4 bases and the J gene lost 2 bases, with 15 bases spanning the gap. Per germline, CDR1 LGHNA and CDR2 YNFKEQ. Some clones are missing from TCRdb's copy, which holds only in-frame ones; the method was immunoSEQ multiplex PCR. This table holds some 720,000 clones, around nine tenths found once. These sequences were also reported in another study, on human thymus T cells. That work contributes: Thymic as well as blood repertoires seemed to favor certain V and J genes unevenly. In unrelated individuals, thymic repertoires overlapped highly, according to related research.

The clonotype originates from a boy under two years old with a congenital heart defect. The chain has TRBV4-2 and TRBJ2-7, with TRBD2 as a possible D gene (7 bases). Sequencing was performed on thymocytes. CDR3 protein: CASSLEGDYPYEQYF. DNA for the CDR3: TGTGCCAGCAGCCTGGAGGGGGACTATCCCTACGAGCAGTACTTC.